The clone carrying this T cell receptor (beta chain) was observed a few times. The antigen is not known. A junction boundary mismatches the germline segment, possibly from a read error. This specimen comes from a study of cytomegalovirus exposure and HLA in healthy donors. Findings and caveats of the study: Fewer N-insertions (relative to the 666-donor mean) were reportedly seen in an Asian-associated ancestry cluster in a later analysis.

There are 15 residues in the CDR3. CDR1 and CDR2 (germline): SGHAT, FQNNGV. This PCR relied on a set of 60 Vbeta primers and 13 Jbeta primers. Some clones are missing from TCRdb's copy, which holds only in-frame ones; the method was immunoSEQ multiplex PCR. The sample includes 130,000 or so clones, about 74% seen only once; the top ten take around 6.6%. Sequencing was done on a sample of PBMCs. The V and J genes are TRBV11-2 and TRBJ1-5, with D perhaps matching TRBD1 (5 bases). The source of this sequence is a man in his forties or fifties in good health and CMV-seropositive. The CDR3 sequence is CASSLESQGNQPQHF. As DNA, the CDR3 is TGTGCCAGCAGCCTAGAGTCTCAGGGAAATCAGCCCCAGCATTTT. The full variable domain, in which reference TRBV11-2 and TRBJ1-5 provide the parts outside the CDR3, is EAGVAQSPRYKIIEKRQSVAFWCNPISGHATLYWYQQILGQGPKLLIQFQNNGVVDDSQLPKDRFSAERLKGVDSTLKIQPAKLEDSAVYLCASSLESQGNQPQHFGDGTRLSIL.